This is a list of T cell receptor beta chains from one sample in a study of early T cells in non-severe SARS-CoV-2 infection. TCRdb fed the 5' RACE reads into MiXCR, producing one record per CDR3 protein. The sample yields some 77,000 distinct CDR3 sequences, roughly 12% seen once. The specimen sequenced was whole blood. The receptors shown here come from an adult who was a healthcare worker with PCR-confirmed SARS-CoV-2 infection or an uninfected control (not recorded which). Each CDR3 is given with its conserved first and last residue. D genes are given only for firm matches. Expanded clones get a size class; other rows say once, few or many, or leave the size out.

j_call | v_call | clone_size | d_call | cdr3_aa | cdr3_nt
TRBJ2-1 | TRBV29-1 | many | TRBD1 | CSVETGQGANEQFF | TGCAGCGTTGAAACGGGACAGGGGGCGAATGAGCAGTTCTTC
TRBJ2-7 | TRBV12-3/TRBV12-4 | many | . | CASSRGSGQYF | TGTGCCAGCTCCCGAGGATCTGGGCAGTACTTC
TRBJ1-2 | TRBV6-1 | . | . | CASKEGPGDNYGYTF | TGTGCCAGCAAGGAGGGACCCGGAGATAACTATGGCTACACCTTC
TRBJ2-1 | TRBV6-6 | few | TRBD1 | CASSFWDSQYNEQFF | TGTGCCAGCAGTTTCTGGGACAGCCAGTACAATGAGCAGTTCTTC
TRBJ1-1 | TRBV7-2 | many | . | CASSLLRDTEAFF | TGTGCCAGCAGCTTACTTAGGGACACTGAAGCTTTCTTT
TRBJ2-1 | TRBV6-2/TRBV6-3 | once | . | CASSYNNEQFF | TGTGCCAGCAGTTACAACAATGAGCAGTTCTTC
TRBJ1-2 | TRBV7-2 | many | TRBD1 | CASSKRTGDGYGYTF | TGTGCCAGCAGCAAGAGGACAGGGGACGGCTATGGCTACACCTTC
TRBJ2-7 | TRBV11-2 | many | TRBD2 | CASSPGGSYEQYF | TGTGCCAGCAGCCCCGGCGGGAGCTACGAGCAGTACTTC
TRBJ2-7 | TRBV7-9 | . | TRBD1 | CASSQTGGPYEQYF | TGTGCCAGCAGCCAGACAGGGGGCCCCTACGAGCAGTACTTC
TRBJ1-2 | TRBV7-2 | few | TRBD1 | CASSPGDSGADGYTF | TGTGCCAGCAGCCCAGGGGACAGCGGAGCCGACGGCTACACCTTC
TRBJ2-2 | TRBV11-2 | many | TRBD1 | CASSSPGQGITGELFF | TGTGCCAGCAGCTCGCCGGGACAGGGGATTACCGGGGAGCTGTTTTTT
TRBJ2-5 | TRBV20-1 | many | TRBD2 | CSGAGEMKTQYF | TGCAGTGGAGCGGGGGAGATGAAGACCCAGTACTTC
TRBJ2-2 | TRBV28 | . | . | CASSHPFGPGELFF | TGTGCCAGCAGTCATCCCTTCGGTCCCGGGGAGCTGTTTTTT
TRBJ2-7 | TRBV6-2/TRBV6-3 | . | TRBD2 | CASSFVSWLAEDEQYF | TGTGCCAGCAGTTTCGTTAGTTGGCTAGCGGAGGACGAGCAGTACTTC
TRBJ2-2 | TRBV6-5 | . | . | CASRRGVPNTGELFF | TGTGCCAGCAGGCGTGGCGTACCGAACACCGGGGAGCTGTTTTTT
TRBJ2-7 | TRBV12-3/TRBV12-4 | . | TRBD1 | CASSLTGGPYEQYF | TGTGCCAGCAGTTTAACAGGGGGCCCCTACGAGCAGTACTTC
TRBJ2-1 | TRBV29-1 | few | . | CSGWAGGGNEQFF | TGCAGCGGTTGGGCTGGGGGAGGCAATGAGCAGTTCTTC
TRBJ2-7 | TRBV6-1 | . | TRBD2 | CASSSSGGPSYEQYF | TGTGCCAGCAGTTCCAGCGGGGGCCCTTCCTACGAGCAGTACTTC
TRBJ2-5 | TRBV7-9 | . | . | CASSPDVQQETQYF | TGTGCCAGCAGCCCCGATGTACAGCAAGAGACCCAGTACTTC
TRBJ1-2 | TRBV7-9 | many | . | CASQKGPGGYTF | TGTGCCAGCCAGAAAGGTCCAGGTGGCTACACCTTC
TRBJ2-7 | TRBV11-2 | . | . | CASSSPTDGIHEQYF | TGTGCCAGCAGTTCGCCCACAGACGGGATCCACGAGCAGTACTTC
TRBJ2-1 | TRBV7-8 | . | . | CASSFASSSYNEQFF | TGTGCCAGCAGCTTCGCTTCAAGCTCCTACAATGAGCAGTTCTTC
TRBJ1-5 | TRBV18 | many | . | CASSLGSSNQPQHF | TGTGCCAGCTCACTGGGGAGTAGCAATCAGCCCCAGCATTTT